This T cell receptor beta chain was sequenced in a study of molecular identifiers for immune sequencing clone quantification. Overall study context: Four of five RNA aliquots from roughly 21,000 or 96,000 naive CD8 T cells were sequenced. Overall study results and limits: Same-barcode identical TCR molecules could make highly expanded clones look smaller than they are.

Previously published methods and listed TCR primers were used for the bulk TCR libraries. TCRdb reprocessed the PCR reads via MiXCR and lists one record per CDR3 protein. The repertoire holds hundreds of thousands of distinct CDR3 sequences, about 20% seen once, with around 0.86% in the top ten. Ten or more counts support this clonotype. The antigen remains unidentified. From germline, CDR1 is SGHDT and CDR2 YYEEEE. CDR3 length: 13 amino acids. Trimming stripped 1 base from V and 4 bases from J, with 8 bases between. What was sequenced was naive CD8+ T cells from blood, with Jurkat cell RNA spiked in. Subset defined: FACS-sorted CD8+CD4-CCR7+CD45RA+ naive T cells. The sequence was obtained from a human donor in good health. Some libraries in this study had Jurkat cell RNA spiked in. The chain has TRBV5-6 and TRBJ1-1; D ambiguous. This CDR3 is CASSLRPPTEAFF. As DNA, the CDR3 is TGTGCCAGCAGCTTGAGACCCCCCACTGAAGCTTTCTTT.